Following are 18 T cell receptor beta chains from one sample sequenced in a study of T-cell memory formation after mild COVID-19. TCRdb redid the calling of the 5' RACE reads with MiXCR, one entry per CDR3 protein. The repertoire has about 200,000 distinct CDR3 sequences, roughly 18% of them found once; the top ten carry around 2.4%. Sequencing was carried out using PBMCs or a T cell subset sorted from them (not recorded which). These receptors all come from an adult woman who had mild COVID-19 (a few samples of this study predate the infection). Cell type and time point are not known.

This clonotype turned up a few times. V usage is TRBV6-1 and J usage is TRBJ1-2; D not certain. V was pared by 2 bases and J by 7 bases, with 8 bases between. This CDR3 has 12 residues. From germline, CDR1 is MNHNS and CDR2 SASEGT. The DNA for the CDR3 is TGTGCCAGCAGTGAACAATTCGCTGGCTACACCTTC. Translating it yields CASSEQFAGYTF.

The CDR3 DNA follows: TGTGCCAGCAGCTTAGCGGCAAGTCGAGCGGGAGGGCCCAAGACCCAGTACTTC. Protein product: CASSLAASRAGGPKTQYF. This chain connects TRBV7-2 to TRBJ2-5; 10 bases match TRBD2. Germline V lookup: CDR1 SGHTA, CDR2 FQGNSA. CDR3 length: 18 amino acids. The ends lost 0 bases at V and 6 bases at J; junction bases unmatched: 13.

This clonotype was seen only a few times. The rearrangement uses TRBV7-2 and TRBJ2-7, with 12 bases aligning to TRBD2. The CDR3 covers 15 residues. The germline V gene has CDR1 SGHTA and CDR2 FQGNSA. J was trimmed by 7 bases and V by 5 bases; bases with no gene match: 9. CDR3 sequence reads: CASSVTSGSNREQYF. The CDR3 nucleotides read TGTGCCAGCAGCGTGACTAGCGGGAGCAACAGGGAGCAGTACTTC.

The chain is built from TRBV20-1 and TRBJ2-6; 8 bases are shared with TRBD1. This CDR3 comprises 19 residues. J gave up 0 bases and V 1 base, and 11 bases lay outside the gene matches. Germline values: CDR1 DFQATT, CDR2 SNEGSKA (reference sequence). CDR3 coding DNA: TGCAGTGCTAGAGGAACTGCCGGGACAGGCTTCTCTGGGGCCAACGTCCTGACTTTC. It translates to CSARGTAGTGFSGANVLTF.

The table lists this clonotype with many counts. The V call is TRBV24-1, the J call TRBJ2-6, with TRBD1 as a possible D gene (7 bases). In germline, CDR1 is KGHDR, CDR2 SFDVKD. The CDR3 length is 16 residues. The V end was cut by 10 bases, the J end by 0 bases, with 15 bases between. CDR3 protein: CATEGQSSSGANVLTF. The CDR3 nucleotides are TGTGCCACGGAGGGACAGTCGAGCTCTGGGGCCAACGTCCTGACTTTC.

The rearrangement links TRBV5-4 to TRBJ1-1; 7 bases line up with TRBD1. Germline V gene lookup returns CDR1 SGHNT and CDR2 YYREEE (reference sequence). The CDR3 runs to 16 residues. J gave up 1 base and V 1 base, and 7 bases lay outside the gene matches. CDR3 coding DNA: TGTGCCAGCAGCTTGCCCCTACAGGGGACGAACACTGAAGCTTTCTTT. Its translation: CASSLPLQGTNTEAFF.

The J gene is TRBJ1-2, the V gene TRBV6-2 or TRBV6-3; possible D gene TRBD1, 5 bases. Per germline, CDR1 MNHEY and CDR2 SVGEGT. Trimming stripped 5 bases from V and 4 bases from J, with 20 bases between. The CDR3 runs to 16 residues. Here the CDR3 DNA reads TGTGCCAGCAGTCTTGGACCCAGCGGTGGGGGCTATGGCTACACCTTC. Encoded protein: CASSLGPSGGGYGYTF.

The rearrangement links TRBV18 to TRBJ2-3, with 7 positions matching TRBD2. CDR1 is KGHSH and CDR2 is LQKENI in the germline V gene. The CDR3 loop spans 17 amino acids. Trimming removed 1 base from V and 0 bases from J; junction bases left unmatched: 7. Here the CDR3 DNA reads TGTGCCAGCTCACCACTCTCTAGCGGCCAGAGCACAGATACGCAGTATTTT. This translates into CASSPLSSGQSTDTQYF.

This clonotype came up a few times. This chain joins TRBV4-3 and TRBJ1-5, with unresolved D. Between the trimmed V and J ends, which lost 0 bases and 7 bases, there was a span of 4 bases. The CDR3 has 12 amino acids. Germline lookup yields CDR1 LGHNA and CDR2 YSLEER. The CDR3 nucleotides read TGCGCCAGCAGCCAAGATTGGCAGCCCCAGCATTTT. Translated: CASSQDWQPQHF.

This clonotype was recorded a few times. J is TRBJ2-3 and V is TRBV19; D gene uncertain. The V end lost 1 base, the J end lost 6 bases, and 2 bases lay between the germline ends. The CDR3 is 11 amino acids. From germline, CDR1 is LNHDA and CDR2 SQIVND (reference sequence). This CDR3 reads CASSIADTQYF. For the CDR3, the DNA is TGTGCCAGTAGTATAGCCGATACGCAGTATTTT.

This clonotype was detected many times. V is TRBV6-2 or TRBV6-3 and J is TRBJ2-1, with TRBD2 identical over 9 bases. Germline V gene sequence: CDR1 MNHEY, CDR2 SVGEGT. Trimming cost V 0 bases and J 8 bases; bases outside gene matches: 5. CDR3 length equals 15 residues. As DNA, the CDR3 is TGTGCCAGCAGTTACTCGGTAGCGGGGGATTATGAGCAGTTCTTC. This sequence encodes CASSYSVAGDYEQFF.

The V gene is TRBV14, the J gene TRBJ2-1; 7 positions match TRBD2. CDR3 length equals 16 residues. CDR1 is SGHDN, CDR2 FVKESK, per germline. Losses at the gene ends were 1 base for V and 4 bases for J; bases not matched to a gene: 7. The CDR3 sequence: CASSQARLADYNEQFF. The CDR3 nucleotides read TGTGCCAGCAGCCAAGCCCGACTAGCCGATTACAATGAGCAGTTCTTC.

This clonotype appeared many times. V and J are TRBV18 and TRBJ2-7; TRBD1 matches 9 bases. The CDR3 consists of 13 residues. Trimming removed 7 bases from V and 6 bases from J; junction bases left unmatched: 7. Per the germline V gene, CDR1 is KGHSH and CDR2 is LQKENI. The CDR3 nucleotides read TGTGCCAGCTTAATGGACAGGGGCTCCGAGCAGTACTTC. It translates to CASLMDRGSEQYF. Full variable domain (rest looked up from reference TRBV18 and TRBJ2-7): NAGVMQNPRHLVRRRGQEARLRCSPMKGHSHVYWYRQLPEEGLKFMVYLQKENIIDESGMPKERFSAEFPKEGPSILRIQQVVRGDSAAYFCASLMDRGSEQYFGPGTRLTVT.

As DNA, the CDR3 is TGTGCCATCAGTGAAGCAGGGGATTATGGCTACACCTTC. Translating gives CAISEAGDYGYTF. The chain has TRBV10-3 and TRBJ1-2, with D possibly being TRBD1 (6 bases). The CDR3 totals 13 residues. The V end was cut by 3 bases, the J end by 5 bases, with 10 bases between. Per the germline V gene, CDR1 is ENHRY and CDR2 is SYGVKD.

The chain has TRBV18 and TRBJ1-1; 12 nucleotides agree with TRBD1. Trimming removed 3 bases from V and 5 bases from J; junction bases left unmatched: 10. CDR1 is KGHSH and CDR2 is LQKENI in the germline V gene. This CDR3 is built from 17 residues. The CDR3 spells CASSPQGQGATGTEAFF. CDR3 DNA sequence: TGTGCCAGCTCACCTCAGGGACAGGGGGCGACGGGAACTGAAGCTTTCTTT.

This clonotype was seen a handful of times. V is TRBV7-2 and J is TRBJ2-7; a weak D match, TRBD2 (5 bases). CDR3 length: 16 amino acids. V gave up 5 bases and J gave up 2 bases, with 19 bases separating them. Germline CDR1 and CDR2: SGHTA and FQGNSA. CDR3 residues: CASSPRVSGFTYEQYF. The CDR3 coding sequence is TGTGCCAGCAGCCCCCGAGTTTCGGGGTTCACCTACGAGCAGTACTTC.

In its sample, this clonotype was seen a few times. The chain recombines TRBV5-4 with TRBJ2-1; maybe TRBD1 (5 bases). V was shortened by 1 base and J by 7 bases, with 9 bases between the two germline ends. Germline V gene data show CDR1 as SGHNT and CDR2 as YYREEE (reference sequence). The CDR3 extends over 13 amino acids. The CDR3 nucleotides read TGTGCCAGCAGCTTGACAGGTGCGAATGAGCAGTTCTTC. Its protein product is CASSLTGANEQFF.

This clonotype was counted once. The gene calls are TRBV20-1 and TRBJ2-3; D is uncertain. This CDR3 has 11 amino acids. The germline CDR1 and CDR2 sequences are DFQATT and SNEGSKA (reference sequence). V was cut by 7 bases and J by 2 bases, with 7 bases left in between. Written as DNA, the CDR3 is TGCAGTGGACTGCTCACAGATACGCAGTATTTT. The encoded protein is CSGLLTDTQYF.